A selection of T cell receptor beta chains follows, all from one sample in a study of T cell repertoires in cytomegalovirus infection. MiXCR, applied by TCRdb to the reads, yields one record per CDR3 protein. The data contain under 300,000 distinct CDR3 sequences, more than 9% of them singletons. Sequencing was done on a sample of PBMCs. The receptors originated from a human donor in good health (CMV status not recorded). Some clones in this sample may be carry-over from other donors' samples. The CDR3 runs from the conserved cysteine through the conserved F or W. D genes are given only for firm matches. Some rows have no size entry. The others give once, few or many, or a class for an expanded clone.

>many|TRBJ2-7|TRBV6-1|-
CASGRQAELGEQYF
TGTGCCAGCGGCCGACAGGCCGAACTTGGCGAGCAGTACTTC
>many|TRBJ2-1|TRBV4-1|TRBD2
CASSHHPLAGGRGEQFF
TGCGCCAGCAGCCACCATCCACTAGCGGGGGGCCGAGGTGAGCAGTTCTTC
>-|TRBJ2-1|TRBV6-2/TRBV6-3|TRBD2
CASTPLAGGNEQFF
TGTGCCAGCACCCCACTAGCGGGAGGCAATGAGCAGTTCTTC
>-|TRBJ2-1|TRBV29-1|-
CSVLGRANTQFF
TGCAGCGTTCTAGGCCGTGCCAATACGCAGTTCTTC
>many|TRBJ2-7|TRBV10-3|TRBD1
CAIDTSGGTGVQDEQYF
TGTGCCATAGACACCTCGGGGGGGACAGGGGTTCAGGACGAGCAGTACTTC
>few|TRBJ2-5|TRBV5-1|-
CASSPIMAVRETQYF
TGCGCCAGCAGCCCAATCATGGCCGTCCGGGAGACCCAGTACTTC
>many|TRBJ2-3|TRBV20-1|-
CSARPGTDTQYF
TGCAGTGCTAGACCAGGGACAGATACGCAGTATTTT
>-|TRBJ2-6|TRBV10-3|-
CAITGRRESGANVLTF
TGTGCCATCACTGGCAGGAGGGAGTCGGGGGCCAACGTCCTGACTTTC
>few|TRBJ2-5|TRBV20-1|TRBD2
CSADGTTDQETQYF
TGCAGTGCCGACGGGACTACCGACCAAGAGACCCAGTACTTC
>many|TRBJ2-2|TRBV7-6|-
CASSLSPSRNTGELFF
TGTGCCAGCAGCTTGTCCCCCAGCAGGAACACCGGGGAGCTGTTTTTT
>many|TRBJ1-5|TRBV6-6|-
CASSYRTSSSNQPQHF
TGTGCCAGCAGTTATAGGACATCTTCTAGCAATCAGCCCCAGCATTTT
>many|TRBJ1-1|TRBV20-1|-
CSVPTARDTEAFF
TGCAGTGTACCCACCGCCCGGGACACTGAAGCTTTCTTT
>-|TRBJ2-1|TRBV3-1|-
CASSLSFAGSSYNEQFF
TGTGCCAGCAGCCTCAGCTTTGCGGGAAGCTCCTACAATGAGCAGTTCTTC
>many|TRBJ2-5|TRBV19|-
CASRLTGWETQYF
TGTGCCAGTAGGCTGACAGGTTGGGAGACCCAGTACTTC
>many|TRBJ2-2|TRBV28|TRBD2
CASSTLGLAPTGELFF
TGTGCCAGCAGTACCCTGGGACTAGCCCCCACCGGGGAGCTGTTTTTT
>many|TRBJ2-3|TRBV12-5|TRBD1
CASGSTGGFKADTQYF
TGTGCTAGTGGTTCTACAGGGGGTTTCAAGGCAGATACGCAGTATTTT
>many|TRBJ1-1|TRBV11-2|TRBD1
CASSLVAGGNTEAFF
TGTGCCAGCAGCTTAGTGGCAGGGGGGAACACTGAAGCTTTCTTT
>-|TRBJ2-4|TRBV28|TRBD2
CASRSGLAGVSIQYF
TGTGCCAGCAGATCCGGACTAGCGGGAGTTAGCATTCAGTACTTC
>few|TRBJ1-4|TRBV29-1|-
CSVDPGGNEKLFF
TGCAGCGTTGATCCGGGGGGCAATGAAAAACTGTTTTTT
>many|TRBJ1-6|TRBV7-2|TRBD1
CASSLNRGENSPLHF
TGTGCCAGCAGCCTTAACAGGGGGGAAAATTCACCCCTCCACTTT
>many|TRBJ1-2|TRBV7-2|-
CASSSRQDTNYGYTF
TGTGCCAGCAGCTCTCGTCAGGACACTAACTATGGCTACACCTTC
>-|TRBJ1-2|TRBV25-1|TRBD1
CASTTGGGYGYTF
TGTGCCAGCACGACAGGGGGGGGCTATGGCTACACCTTC
>many|TRBJ1-1|TRBV12-3/TRBV12-4|-
CASSLGARSNKAFF
TGTGCCAGCAGTTTAGGAGCCAGGAGCAATAAAGCTTTCTTT
>many|TRBJ1-4|TRBV28|-
CASRGPTVEKLFF
TGTGCCAGCAGGGGTCCAACAGTGGAAAAACTGTTTTTT
>many|TRBJ2-5|TRBV7-3|-
CASSPSGDIQETQYF
TGTGCCAGCAGTCCCAGCGGGGACATCCAAGAGACCCAGTACTTC
>many|TRBJ1-6|TRBV25-1|TRBD1
CATTPQGANSPLHF
TGTGCCACTACCCCACAGGGGGCCAATTCACCCCTCCACTTT
>many|TRBJ1-1|TRBV7-6|TRBD1
CASSDRGNTEAFF
TGTGCCAGCAGCGACAGGGGGAACACTGAAGCTTTCTTT
>many|TRBJ2-3|TRBV25-1|TRBD2
CASSGKEGRADTQYF
TGTGCCAGCAGTGGTAAAGAAGGGAGGGCAGATACGCAGTATTTT
>many|TRBJ2-7|TRBV7-4|TRBD1
CASSSGTGDYEQYF
TGTGCCAGCAGCTCCGGGACAGGTGACTACGAGCAGTACTTC
>-|TRBJ2-2|TRBV7-3|-
CASARARDTGELFF
TGTGCCAGCGCACGGGCGCGGGACACCGGGGAGCTGTTTTTT
>many|TRBJ2-1|TRBV28|-
CASSLTSGYDNEQFF
TGTGCCAGCAGTTTAACCAGCGGGTACGACAATGAGCAGTTCTTC
>many|TRBJ1-5|TRBV7-2|-
CASSLERAGVGNQPQHF
TGTGCCAGCAGCCTCGAAAGGGCAGGGGTGGGGAATCAGCCCCAGCATTTT
>many|TRBJ2-7|TRBV6-1|-
CASSRKQGQPYEQYF
TGTGCCAGCAGTCGCAAACAGGGTCAACCCTACGAGCAGTACTTC
>-|TRBJ1-1|TRBV19|-
CASSMREGMEAFF
TGTGCCAGTAGTATGAGGGAGGGGATGGAGGCTTTCTTT
>many|TRBJ2-5|TRBV7-2|-
CASSLVYQETQYF
TGTGCCAGCAGCTTAGTGTACCAAGAGACCCAGTACTTC
>many|TRBJ1-2|TRBV28|-
CASRLAGYGYTF
TGTGCCAGCAGGCTGGCTGGCTATGGCTACACCTTC
>many|TRBJ2-7|TRBV28|-
CASRGAGTPSYEQYF
TGTGCCAGCAGGGGGGCCGGGACACCATCCTACGAGCAGTACTTC
>-|TRBJ2-1|TRBV19|-
CASSGRVSNEQFF
TGTGCCAGTAGTGGCAGGGTGAGCAATGAGCAGTTCTTC
>few|TRBJ1-5|TRBV6-1|-
CASNQGNQPQHF
TGTGCCAGCAATCAGGGCAATCAGCCCCAGCATTTT
>many|TRBJ2-5|TRBV6-1|TRBD1
CASSRDRVQETQYF
TGTGCCAGCTCGCGAGACAGGGTGCAAGAGACCCAGTACTTC
>many|TRBJ1-1|TRBV19|-
CASSITVNTEAFF
TGTGCCAGTAGTATAACGGTGAACACTGAAGCTTTCTTT